These 14 T cell receptor beta chains share one sample of origin, sequenced in a study of STAT5B mutations in CD4+ large granular lymphocyte leukemia. Assay used: immunoSEQ multiplex PCR; TCRdb lists only in-frame clones, some missing. The sample consists of fewer than 35,000 clones, 69% of them appearing once. Source material: CD4+ T cells from blood buffy coats. The receptors shown here come from a human donor in good health.

This chain uses TRBV7-8 with TRBJ1-5, with a weak D call TRBD1 (5 bases). Germline lookup yields CDR1 SGHVS and CDR2 FQNEAQ. This CDR3 is built from 15 residues. V lost 3 bases to trimming and J lost 5 bases, with 14 bases between them. CDR3 loop: CASSLGGVVDQPQHF. As DNA, the CDR3 is TGTGCCAGCAGCTTGGGAGGGGTAGTAGATCAGCCCCAGCATTTT.

The chain combines TRBV9 with TRBJ1-2, with no clear D. CDR3 length equals 14 residues. V was shortened by 2 bases and J by 6 bases, with 14 bases between the two germline ends. CDR1 is SGDLS, CDR2 YYNGEE, per germline. CDR3 sequence: CASSVRTNGDGYTF. The DNA for the CDR3 is TGTGCCAGCAGCGTTAGAACAAATGGGGATGGCTACACCTTC.

The chain links TRBV4-3 to TRBJ1-5; maybe TRBD1 (5 bases). This CDR3 is built from 14 residues. Germline-derived CDR1 and CDR2 are LGHNA and YSLEER. V lost 0 bases and J lost 2, with 5 bases in between. CDR3 DNA: TGCGCCAGCAGCCAAGAACAGGGCAATCAGCCCCAGCATTTT. Amino acid sequence: CASSQEQGNQPQHF.

The V and J genes are TRBV6-1 and TRBJ2-2; the D gene is possibly TRBD1 (6 bases). Germline values: CDR1 MNHNS, CDR2 SASEGT. The CDR3 runs 15 residues. V lost 7 bases and J 6 bases, leaving 18 bases between the germline ends. CDR3 bases: TGTGCCAGCAATACATTGGGACAACAATCCGGGGAGCTGTTTTTT. Amino acids: CASNTLGQQSGELFF.

V is TRBV27 and J is TRBJ2-7, with D possibly being TRBD2 (6 bases). The length of the CDR3 is 13 residues. Germline CDR1 MNHEY, CDR2 SMNVEV (reference sequence). V was shortened by 6 bases and J by 6 bases, with 15 bases between the two germline ends. CDR3 residues: CASRFGGMGEQYF. The DNA for the CDR3 is TGTGCCAGCAGATTCGGGGGAATGGGCGAGCAGTACTTC.

This chain connects TRBV7-2 to TRBJ2-3; a weak D match, TRBD2 (7 bases). The CDR3 spans 14 residues. V lost 8 bases to trimming and J lost 1 base, with 13 bases between them. Germline V gene data show CDR1 as SGHTA and CDR2 as FQGNSA. The CDR3 sequence: CASRRGPRTDTQYF. The CDR3, as DNA: TGTGCCAGCCGGCGGGGGCCCCGCACAGATACGCAGTATTTT.

The chain carries TRBV18 and TRBJ2-5; TRBD2 matches at 8 bases. The trim removed 4 bases at V and 1 base at J, leaving 8 bases unmatched. The germline CDR1 and CDR2 sequences are KGHSH and LQKENI. The CDR3 spans 16 residues. CDR3 region: CASSQTTSGFQETQYF. CDR3 nucleotides: TGTGCCAGCTCACAAACCACTAGCGGTTTCCAAGAGACCCAGTACTTC.

There are a few counts of this clone. The V call is TRBV7-3, the J call TRBJ2-2; TRBD2 agrees at 8 bases. V lost 3 bases and J lost 4; bases outside the gene matches: 4. Germline CDR1 is SGHTA and CDR2 is FQGTGA. CDR3 length: 15 residues. CDR3 protein: CASSFGTSGTGELFF. The DNA of the CDR3 is TGTGCCAGCAGCTTCGGGACTAGTGGCACCGGGGAGCTGTTTTTT.

DNA of the CDR3: TGCGCCAGCAGCTTATCCGGGACAGGGATCTACGAGCAGTACTTC. It yields the protein CASSLSGTGIYEQYF. The chain joins TRBV5-1 to TRBJ2-7; 9 bases are a match to TRBD1. V lost 2 bases, J lost 3 bases, and 6 bases stayed unmatched. The CDR3 spans 15 residues. The germline CDR1 and CDR2 sequences are SGHRS and YFSETQ. The full variable domain, with the rest looked up from reference TRBV5-1 and TRBJ2-7, is KAGVTQTPRYLIKTRGQQVTLSCSPISGHRSVSWYQQTPGQGLQFLFEYFSETQRNKGNFPGRFSGRQFSNSRSEMNVSTLELGDSALYLCASSLSGTGIYEQYFGPGTRLTVT.

The sample holds a few counts of this clone. The rearrangement links TRBV18 to TRBJ2-7, with 8 positions matching TRBD1. Trimming cost V 3 bases and J 3 bases; bases outside gene matches: 4. Germline assignment: CDR1 KGHSH and CDR2 LQKENI. The CDR3 extends over 14 amino acids. The CDR3 loop is CASSPLDRVYEQYF. CDR3 nucleotide sequence: TGTGCCAGCTCACCTTTGGACAGGGTCTACGAGCAGTACTTC.

There are a few counts of this clone. The gene calls are TRBV21-1 and TRBJ1-4; no check of the table's D call, TRBD1, against the DNA was made. TRBV21-1 has pseudogene status. The CDR3 consists of 15 residues. CDR3 DNA sequence: TGTGCCAGCAGCGAATTGGACAGGGAGGGGAAAAAACTGTTTTTT. Encoded protein: CASSELDREGKKLFF.

A single count supports this clone. The chain employs TRBV2 and TRBJ2-1; D perhaps matches TRBD2 (6 bases). With 3 bases removed from V and 8 bases from J, the gap between germline ends came to 14 bases. CDR1 and CDR2 (germline): SNHLY, FYNNEI. The CDR3 totals 14 residues. CDR3 residues: CASSDRGAVDEQFF. Written as DNA, the CDR3 is TGTGCCAGCAGTGACCGCGGGGCCGTAGATGAGCAGTTCTTC.

In DNA, the CDR3 is TGTGCCAGCAGCCTAGGGACAGGGCAATCGGGTGAAAAACTGTTTTTT. The encoded protein is CASSLGTGQSGEKLFF. The chain joins TRBV11-2 to TRBJ1-4; 9 bases line up with TRBD1. CDR1 is SGHAT, CDR2 FQNNGV, per germline. The V and J ends lost 5 bases and 7 bases, in that order; junction bases with no gene match: 11. The CDR3 has 16 residues.

The gene calls are TRBV7-5 and TRBJ1-5. TRBV7-5 is a documented pseudogene. The CDR3 has 14 residues. CDR3 coding DNA: TGTGCCAGAAGCTTAGATGGCAGGACGGAGCCCCAGCATTTT. Translating it yields CARSLDGRTEPQHF.